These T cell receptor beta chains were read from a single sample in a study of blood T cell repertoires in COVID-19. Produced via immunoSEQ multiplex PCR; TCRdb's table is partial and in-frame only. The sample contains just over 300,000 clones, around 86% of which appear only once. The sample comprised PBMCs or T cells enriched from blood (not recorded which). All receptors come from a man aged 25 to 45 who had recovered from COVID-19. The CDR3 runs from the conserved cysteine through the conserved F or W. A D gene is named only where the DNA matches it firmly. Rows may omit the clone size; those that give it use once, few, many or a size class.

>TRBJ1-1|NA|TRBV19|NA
CASSTKLYEAFF
TGTGCCAGTAGTACAAAGCTTTATGAAGCTTTCTTT
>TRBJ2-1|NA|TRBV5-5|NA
CASSRQTPDNEQFF
TGTGCCAGCAGCAGGCAGACACCCGACAATGAGCAGTTCTTC
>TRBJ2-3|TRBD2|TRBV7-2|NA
CASSSPGLAGGLDTQYF
TGTGCCAGCAGCTCGCCGGGACTAGCGGGAGGGTTGGATACGCAGTATTTT
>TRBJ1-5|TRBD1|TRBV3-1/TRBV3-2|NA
CASSLLGTDQPQHF
TGTGCCAGCAGCCTACTTGGGACAGATCAGCCCCAGCATTTT
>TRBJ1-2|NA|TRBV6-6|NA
CASSYLRGDGYTF
TGTGCCAGCAGTTACCTACGGGGGGATGGCTACACCTTC
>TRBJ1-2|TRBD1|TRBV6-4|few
CASSDGAGGNYGYTF
TGTGCCAGCAGTGACGGGGCAGGGGGTAACTATGGCTACACCTTC
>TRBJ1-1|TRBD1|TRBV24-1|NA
CATSLGTVAFF
TGTGCCACCTCGTTAGGGACAGTAGCTTTCTTT
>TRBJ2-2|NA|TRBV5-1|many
CASSKRGGELFF
TGCGCCAGCAGCAAACGCGGGGGGGAGCTGTTTTTT
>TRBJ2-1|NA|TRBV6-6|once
CASSPIGAHGGDNEQFF
TGTGCCAGCAGTCCGATCGGGGCGCACGGAGGGGACAATGAGCAGTTCTTC
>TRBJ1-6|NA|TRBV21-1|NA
CASSKVGRGQGVCAYNSPLHF
TGTGCCAGCAGCAAAGTTGGTCGAGGACAGGGGGTTTGTGCCTATAATTCACCCCTCCACTTT
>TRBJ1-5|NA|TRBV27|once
CASSPLDRTFFQPQHF
TGTGCCAGCAGTCCCTTGGACAGAACCTTTTTTCAGCCCCAGCATTTT
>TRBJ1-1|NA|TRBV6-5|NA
CASREPLNTEAFF
TGTGCCAGCAGAGAGCCCCTTAACACTGAAGCTTTCTTT
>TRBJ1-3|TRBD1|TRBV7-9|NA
CASSLLTPGQGVTIYF
TGTGCCAGCAGCTTGCTTACTCCGGGACAGGGAGTCACCATATATTTT
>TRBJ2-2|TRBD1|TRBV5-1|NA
CASRRTGVTGELFF
TGCGCCAGCAGGAGAACAGGGGTTACCGGGGAGCTGTTTTTT
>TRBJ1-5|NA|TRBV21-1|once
CASSKGSGVGNQPQHF
TGTGCCAGCAGCAAAGGGTCAGGGGTGGGCAATCAGCCCCAGCATTTT
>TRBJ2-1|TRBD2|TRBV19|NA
CASSIAAGATYNEQFF
TGTGCCAGTAGTATTGCAGCGGGGGCCACCTACAATGAGCAGTTCTTC
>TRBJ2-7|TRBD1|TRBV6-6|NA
CASSYPTGNEQYF
TGTGCCAGCAGTTACCCGACAGGGAACGAGCAGTACTTC
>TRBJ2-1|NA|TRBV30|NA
CAWSPGQINEQFF
TGTGCCTGGAGCCCCGGACAGATCAATGAGCAGTTCTTC
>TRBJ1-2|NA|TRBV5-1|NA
CASSFWEGHGYTF
TGCGCCAGCAGCTTTTGGGAGGGTCATGGCTACACCTTC
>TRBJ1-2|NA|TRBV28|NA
CASSLMRGGGYTF
TGTGCCAGCAGTTTAATGCGGGGTGGCGGCTACACCTTC
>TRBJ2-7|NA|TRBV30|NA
CAWSVSARGEQYF
TGTGCCTGGAGTGTATCGGCCCGGGGGGAGCAGTACTTC
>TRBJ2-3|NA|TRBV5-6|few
CASSLVGGSFGDTQYF
TGTGCCAGCAGCTTGGTGGGTGGGAGTTTCGGAGATACGCAGTATTTT
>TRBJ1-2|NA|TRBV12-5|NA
CASGTYRVAALYGYTF
TGTGCTAGTGGTACCTACAGGGTCGCAGCCCTCTATGGCTACACCTTC
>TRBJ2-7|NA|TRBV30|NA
CAWSSGNSYEQYF
TGTGCCTGGAGTTCAGGGAATTCCTACGAGCAGTACTTC
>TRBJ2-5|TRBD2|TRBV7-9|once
CASSLALAGQETQYF
TGTGCCAGCAGCTTAGCACTAGCGGGACAAGAGACCCAGTACTTC
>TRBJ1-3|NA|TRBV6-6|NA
CASSAPLSGNTIYF
TGTGCCAGCAGTGCGCCCCTCTCTGGAAACACCATATATTTT
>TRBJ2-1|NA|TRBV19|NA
CASSTRLSQEQFF
TGTGCCAGTAGTACCCGACTATCCCAAGAGCAGTTCTTC
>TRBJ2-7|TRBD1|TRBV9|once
CASSVGSPGRGQYEQYF
TGTGCCAGCAGCGTAGGGTCCCCCGGTAGGGGGCAATACGAGCAGTACTTC
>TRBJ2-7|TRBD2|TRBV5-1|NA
CASSLGLADSYEQYF
TGCGCCAGCAGCTTGGGACTAGCGGACTCCTACGAGCAGTACTTC
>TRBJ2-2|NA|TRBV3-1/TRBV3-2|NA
CASSQHSTGELFF
TGTGCCAGCAGCCAACACAGCACCGGGGAGCTGTTTTTT
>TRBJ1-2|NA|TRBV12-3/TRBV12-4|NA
CASSPGSELYTF
TGTGCCAGCAGTCCCGGTTCGGAGCTCTACACCTTC
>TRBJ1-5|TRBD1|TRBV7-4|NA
CASSVLPGQVLLAQHF
TGTGCCAGCAGCGTTCTACCGGGACAGGTCCTCCTGGCCCAGCATTTT
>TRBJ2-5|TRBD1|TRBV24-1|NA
CATSDKGAQETQYF
TGTGCCACCAGTGATAAGGGGGCCCAAGAGACCCAGTACTTC
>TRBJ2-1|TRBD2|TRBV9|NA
CASSARTGTSGSGLSYNEQFF
TGTGCCAGCAGCGCGAGGACCGGGACTAGCGGGAGTGGACTCTCCTACAATGAGCAGTTCTTC
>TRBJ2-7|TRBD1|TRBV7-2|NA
CASSLVGTGPYEQYF
TGTGCCAGCAGCTTAGTCGGGACAGGGCCTTACGAGCAGTACTTC
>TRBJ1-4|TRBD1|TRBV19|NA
CASSMTGYEKLFF
TGTGCCAGTAGTATGACAGGGTACGAAAAACTGTTTTTT
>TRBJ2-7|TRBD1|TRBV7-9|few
CASSVTQGTLREQYF
TGTGCCAGCAGCGTCACACAGGGGACCCTGCGGGAGCAGTACTTC